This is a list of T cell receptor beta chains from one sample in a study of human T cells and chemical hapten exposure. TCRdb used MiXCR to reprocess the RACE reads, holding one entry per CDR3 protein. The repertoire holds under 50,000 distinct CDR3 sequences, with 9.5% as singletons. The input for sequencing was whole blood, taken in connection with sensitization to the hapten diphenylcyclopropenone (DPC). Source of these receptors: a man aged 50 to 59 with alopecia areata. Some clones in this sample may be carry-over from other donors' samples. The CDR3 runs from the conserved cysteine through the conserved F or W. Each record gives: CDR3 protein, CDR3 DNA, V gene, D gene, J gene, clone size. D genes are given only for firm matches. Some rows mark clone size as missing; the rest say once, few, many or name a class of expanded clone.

cdr3_aa: CSALHTHEQYF
cdr3_nt: TGCAGCGCCCTACACACCCACGAGCAGTACTTC
v_call: TRBV29-1
d_call: -
j_call: TRBJ2-7
clone_size: few

cdr3_aa: CASSAVGQGGETQYF
cdr3_nt: TGCGCCAGCAGCGCCGTTGGACAGGGGGGAGAGACCCAGTACTTC
v_call: TRBV10-1
d_call: TRBD1
j_call: TRBJ2-5
clone_size: -

cdr3_aa: CAITPDLTTYEQYF
cdr3_nt: TGTGCCATCACCCCTGACTTGACGACCTACGAGCAGTACTTC
v_call: TRBV10-3
d_call: -
j_call: TRBJ2-7
clone_size: many

cdr3_aa: CASSPGGSGAYNEQFF
cdr3_nt: TGTGCCAGCAGCCCTGGGGGGAGTGGCGCCTACAATGAGCAGTTCTTC
v_call: TRBV7-6
d_call: -
j_call: TRBJ2-1
clone_size: -

cdr3_aa: CASRSLAGEETQYF
cdr3_nt: TGCGCCAGCAGGAGTTTAGCGGGAGAAGAGACCCAGTACTTC
v_call: TRBV5-1
d_call: TRBD2
j_call: TRBJ2-5
clone_size: many

cdr3_aa: CASSRTFSGRANEQYF
cdr3_nt: TGCGCCAGCAGTCGAACCTTCAGCGGGAGGGCCAACGAGCAGTACTTC
v_call: TRBV5-1
d_call: TRBD2
j_call: TRBJ2-7
clone_size: -

cdr3_aa: CASSVSNTEAFF
cdr3_nt: TGCGCCAGCAGTGTTTCCAACACTGAAGCTTTCTTT
v_call: TRBV10-2
d_call: -
j_call: TRBJ1-1
clone_size: few

cdr3_aa: CASRRLAGALADTQYF
cdr3_nt: TGCGCCAGCAGGAGACTAGCGGGAGCGCTGGCAGATACGCAGTATTTT
v_call: TRBV10-2
d_call: TRBD2
j_call: TRBJ2-3
clone_size: few

cdr3_aa: CSVILAGQATSYEQYF
cdr3_nt: TGCAGCGTTATCCTCGCGGGACAGGCTACCTCCTACGAGCAGTACTTC
v_call: TRBV29-1
d_call: TRBD1
j_call: TRBJ2-7
clone_size: -

cdr3_aa: CASSLGVSQPQHF
cdr3_nt: TGTGCCAGCAGTTTAGGGGTCTCCCAGCCCCAGCATTTT
v_call: TRBV28
d_call: -
j_call: TRBJ1-5
clone_size: many

cdr3_aa: CASSQHRTGKQETQYF
cdr3_nt: TGTGCCAGCAGTCAACATCGGACAGGAAAGCAAGAGACCCAGTACTTC
v_call: TRBV3-1
d_call: TRBD1
j_call: TRBJ2-5
clone_size: many

cdr3_aa: CASSVVAGDTDTQYF
cdr3_nt: TGTGCCAGCAGCGTAGTAGCGGGAGACACAGATACGCAGTATTTT
v_call: TRBV9
d_call: TRBD2
j_call: TRBJ2-3
clone_size: -

cdr3_aa: CSVGRTSARDEQFF
cdr3_nt: TGCAGCGTTGGAAGGACTAGCGCAAGGGATGAGCAGTTCTTC
v_call: TRBV29-1
d_call: TRBD2
j_call: TRBJ2-1
clone_size: many

cdr3_aa: CSAAPSPGELFF
cdr3_nt: TGCAGCGCAGCCCCTTCCCCCGGGGAGCTGTTTTTT
v_call: TRBV29-1
d_call: -
j_call: TRBJ2-2
clone_size: -

cdr3_aa: CRALPGPFMFAEVFF
cdr3_nt: TGCAGGGCCCTTCCGGGGCCCTTCATGTTCGCTGAAGTTTTCTTT
v_call: TRBV20-1
d_call: -
j_call: TRBJ1-1
clone_size: -

cdr3_aa: CATVLANTQYF
cdr3_nt: TGTGCCACGGTCCTAGCTAATACGCAGTATTTT
v_call: TRBV3-1
d_call: -
j_call: TRBJ2-3
clone_size: -

cdr3_aa: CSARFGAVPYNEQFF
cdr3_nt: TGCAGTGCTAGGTTTGGTGCCGTTCCCTACAATGAGCAGTTCTTC
v_call: TRBV20-1
d_call: -
j_call: TRBJ2-1
clone_size: many

cdr3_aa: CASTTFDGDTQYF
cdr3_nt: TGTGCCAGCACCACCTTCGACGGAGATACGCAGTATTTT
v_call: TRBV6-6
d_call: -
j_call: TRBJ2-3
clone_size: many

cdr3_aa: CASSHPGGASTDTQYF
cdr3_nt: TGTGCCAGCAGCCACCCGGGGGGGGCTAGCACAGATACGCAGTATTTT
v_call: TRBV4-2
d_call: TRBD2
j_call: TRBJ2-3
clone_size: -

cdr3_aa: CASSLDYEQYF
cdr3_nt: TGTGCCAGCAGCTTGGATTACGAGCAGTACTTC
v_call: TRBV5-6
d_call: -
j_call: TRBJ2-7
clone_size: -

cdr3_aa: CASSYAPLGQFF
cdr3_nt: TGTGCCAGCAGTTATGCCCCTTTGGGGCAGTTCTTC
v_call: TRBV2
d_call: -
j_call: TRBJ2-1
clone_size: few

cdr3_aa: CASSRTGGALYNSPLHF
cdr3_nt: TGCGCCAGCAGCAGGACAGGGGGCGCCCTCTATAATTCACCCCTCCACTTT
v_call: TRBV28
d_call: TRBD1
j_call: TRBJ1-6
clone_size: many

cdr3_aa: CASSLAPGELFF
cdr3_nt: TGTGCCAGCAGCTTAGCTCCCGGGGAGCTGTTTTTT
v_call: TRBV7-2
d_call: -
j_call: TRBJ2-2
clone_size: -

cdr3_aa: CASSMSSGGTDTQYF
cdr3_nt: TGTGCCAGTAGTATGTCAAGCGGGGGGACAGATACGCAGTATTTT
v_call: TRBV19
d_call: TRBD2
j_call: TRBJ2-3
clone_size: -

cdr3_aa: CASRQAGAYEQYF
cdr3_nt: TGTGCCAGCAGGCAGGCGGGAGCCTACGAGCAGTACTTC
v_call: TRBV11-2
d_call: TRBD2
j_call: TRBJ2-7
clone_size: many

cdr3_aa: CASSLATGNTQYF
cdr3_nt: TGTGCCAGCAGCTTGGCGACCGGGAATACGCAGTATTTT
v_call: TRBV7-9
d_call: -
j_call: TRBJ2-3
clone_size: -

cdr3_aa: CASSERTAATNEKLFF
cdr3_nt: TGTGCCAGCAGTGAAAGGACAGCTGCAACTAATGAAAAACTGTTTTTT
v_call: TRBV6-1
d_call: -
j_call: TRBJ1-4
clone_size: many

cdr3_aa: CASSLSIPRLIF
cdr3_nt: TGTGCCAGCAGTTTATCCATCCCACGCTTGATCTTC
v_call: TRBV27
d_call: -
j_call: TRBJ2-1
clone_size: many

cdr3_aa: CATSREGTGGSNEQFF
cdr3_nt: TGTGCCACCAGCAGAGAAGGGACGGGAGGGAGCAATGAGCAGTTCTTC
v_call: TRBV15
d_call: TRBD2
j_call: TRBJ2-1
clone_size: few

cdr3_aa: CAISANREAETQYF
cdr3_nt: TGTGCCATCAGCGCTAACAGGGAGGCAGAGACCCAGTACTTC
v_call: TRBV10-3
d_call: -
j_call: TRBJ2-5
clone_size: many